The next 19 T cell receptor beta chains were all read from a single sample in a study of blood T cells in healthy people across ages. Next came a second PCR, run for about 6 to 12 cycles, which used a sample-barcoded 5' primer along with a J-beta primer mix. TCRdb analysed the 5' RACE reads with MiXCR anew, one entry per CDR3 protein. The sample lists some 880,000 distinct CDR3 sequences; around 36% were seen once. Sequences were obtained from blood. Receptors originate from a man aged 18 to 30 in good health.

This chain joins TRBV6-2 or TRBV6-3 and TRBJ2-3; possibly TRBD2 for D (6 bases). Germline CDR1 is MNHEY and CDR2 is SVGEGT. The V end was cut by 6 bases, the J end by 2 bases, with 15 bases between. There are 15 residues in the CDR3. CDR3 region: CASRGGELDTDTQYF. DNA of the CDR3: TGTGCCAGCAGGGGCGGGGAACTAGACACAGATACGCAGTATTTT.

This clonotype was detected a few times. The V call is TRBV20-1, the J call TRBJ1-1, with D hard to call. The CDR3 runs 15 residues. The germline gives CDR1 DFQATT, CDR2 SNEGSKA (reference sequence). The V end lost 2 bases, the J end lost 1 base, and 14 bases lay between the germline ends. The CDR3 sequence is CSARPQRYENTEAFF. CDR3 nucleotides: TGCAGTGCTAGACCTCAAAGGTACGAGAACACTGAAGCTTTCTTT.

This clonotype came up a few times. The V gene is TRBV29-1, the J gene TRBJ2-3; D tentatively reads TRBD1 or TRBD2 (5 bases each). V was trimmed by 8 bases and J by 5 bases, leaving 20 bases between them. The CDR3 loop spans 14 amino acids. CDR1 SQVTM and CDR2 ANQGSEA come from the germline V gene. CDR3 bases: TGCAGCTCACGGGACGGCGGACGGATAGATACGCAGTATTTT. It is translated as CSSRDGGRIDTQYF.

This clonotype was observed a handful of times. This chain connects TRBV18 to TRBJ2-1; 11 nucleotides align to TRBD2. In germline, CDR1 is KGHSH, CDR2 LQKENI. This CDR3 spans 15 amino acids. V shed 3 bases and J 10 bases; nucleotides not matched to a gene: 8. DNA of the CDR3: TGTGCCAGCTCACCCGGGACTAGCGGCATGGGAGAGCAGTTCTTC. Its protein is CASSPGTSGMGEQFF.

The V call is TRBV4-3, the J call TRBJ2-3, with TRBD2 matching over 10 bases. From germline, CDR1 is LGHNA and CDR2 YSLEER. The CDR3 extends over 17 amino acids. J was trimmed by 2 bases and V by 3 bases; bases with no gene match: 8. CDR3 in DNA: TGCGCCAGCAGCCATCAAAGCGGGGGGGGACCCACAGATACGCAGTATTTT. It translates to CASSHQSGGGPTDTQYF.

The rearrangement joins TRBV2 to TRBJ2-1; TRBD1 agrees at 10 bases. The CDR3 sequence is 15 residues long. Trimming removed 8 bases from V and 11 bases from J; junction bases left unmatched: 15. Germline loops: CDR1 SNHLY, CDR2 FYNNEI. In DNA form, the CDR3 reads TGTGCCAGCGGGACCTGGGGGACAGGGGAAGTTCAGCAGTTCTTC. Translation: CASGTWGTGEVQQFF.

This clonotype was seen at least ten times. The chain links TRBV12-3 or TRBV12-4 to TRBJ1-6; D ambiguous. CDR3 length: 13 residues. The germline V and J ends were trimmed by 7 bases and 7 bases, with 11 bases remaining between them. The CDR3 sequence: CASTLTGNSPLHF. Here the CDR3 DNA reads TGTGCCAGCACCCTGACGGGAAATTCACCCCTCCACTTT.

The chain joins TRBV20-1 to TRBJ2-5; D might be TRBD1 (6 bases). Looked up from germline, CDR1 is DFQATT and CDR2 is SNEGSKA (reference sequence). The CDR3 covers 15 residues. V was shortened by 5 bases and J by 1 base, with 17 bases between the two germline ends. CDR3 in DNA: TGCAGTGCTGGAGTGCCGGGACACAGCCAAGAGACCCAGTACTTC. Translation gives CSAGVPGHSQETQYF.

This clonotype occurred a few times. The V and J genes are TRBV7-2 and TRBJ1-2; a possible D gene is TRBD1 (5 bases). Trimming stripped 5 bases from V and 7 bases from J, with 17 bases between. Germline lookup yields CDR1 SGHTA and CDR2 FQGNSA. The CDR3 is made up of 14 amino acids. CDR3 coding DNA: TGTGCCAGCAGCCCGGACATTTCCTGGGGTGGCTACACCTTC. This encodes CASSPDISWGGYTF. Full variable domain (outside the CDR3, taken from reference TRBV7-2 and TRBJ1-2): GAGVSQSPSNKVTEKGKDVELRCDPISGHTALYWYRQSLGQGLEFLIYFQGNSAPDKSGLPSDRFSAERTGGSVSTLTIQRTQQEDSAVYLCASSPDISWGGYTFGSGTRLTVV.

This clonotype showed up just a few times. The V call is TRBV21-1, the J call TRBJ2-3; TRBD1, the table's D call, was not compared with the DNA. TRBV21-1 is described as a pseudogene. This CDR3 has 16 amino acids. The CDR3 DNA reads as TGTGCCAGCACTTCCCTGACGGGGGGCGGGGGAGATACGCAGTATTTT. This gives the protein CASTSLTGGGGDTQYF.

V and J are TRBV24-1 and TRBJ2-2; a weak D match, TRBD2 (6 bases). Looked up from germline, CDR1 is KGHDR and CDR2 is SFDVKD. Trimming took 0 bases from V and 6 from J, leaving 10 bases between them. The CDR3 has 15 amino acids. The chain's CDR3 is CATSDLQSGAGELFF. The CDR3 region has the DNA TGTGCCACCAGTGATTTGCAATCGGGGGCCGGGGAGCTGTTTTTT.

The chain joins TRBV5-1 to TRBJ1-5; D is perhaps TRBD1 (5 bases). The CDR3 totals 14 residues. Germline V gives CDR1 SGHRS, CDR2 YFSETQ. The ends were cut back, 4 bases at V and 8 bases at J, with 16 bases in the middle. In nucleotides, the CDR3 is TGCGCCAGCAGCGTATCCGGGGCCGGTGAGCCCCAGCATTTT. Encoded protein: CASSVSGAGEPQHF.

This clonotype was seen a handful of times. This chain joins TRBV21-1 and TRBJ2-3. TRBV21-1 is a pseudogene. The CDR3 consists of 18 residues. CDR3 protein: CASNNVVGSWASTDTQYF. CDR3 coding DNA: TGTGCCAGCAATAACGTCGTGGGATCTTGGGCTAGCACAGATACGCAGTATTTT.

This clonotype was counted between two and nine times. The V gene is TRBV5-6, the J gene TRBJ2-2; a possible D gene is TRBD1 (6 bases). V lost 0 bases and J lost 11, with 8 bases in between. The CDR3 covers 12 residues. Germline V gene sequence: CDR1 SGHDT, CDR2 YYEEEE. CDR3 sequence (DNA): TGTGCCAGCAGCTTGGCCAGGGGAGAGCTGTTTTTT. Its protein product is CASSLARGELFF.

This chain links TRBV12-3 or TRBV12-4 with TRBJ2-3; no firm D call. Trimming took off 10 bases at V and 3 bases at J, with 17 bases between the two ends. The length of the CDR3 is 14 residues. The DNA of the CDR3 is TGTGCCATCGAGGAGTCTTCCCCTACAGATACGCAGTATTTT. It codes for CAIEESSPTDTQYF.

This chain uses TRBV14 with TRBJ2-3, with D perhaps matching TRBD1 (7 bases). This CDR3 is 17 amino acids long. Germline-derived CDR1 and CDR2 are SGHDN and FVKESK. V was trimmed by 1 base and J by 1 base, leaving 15 bases between them. The CDR3 is CASSQVYRGTGTDTQYF. CDR3 nucleotide sequence: TGTGCCAGCAGCCAAGTCTATCGGGGGACAGGCACAGATACGCAGTATTTT.

Only a few counts were recorded for this clonotype. DNA for the CDR3: TGTGCCAGCAGTTTGGGGCAGGATGAAAAACTGTTTTTT. Amino acids: CASSLGQDEKLFF. The J gene is TRBJ1-4, the V gene TRBV12-3 or TRBV12-4; possible D gene TRBD1, 5 bases. The germline V and J ends were trimmed by 3 bases and 6 bases, with 8 bases remaining between them. This CDR3 is built from 13 residues.

This clonotype was seen more than once but under ten times. The chain joins TRBV6-2 or TRBV6-3 to TRBJ1-1; possible D gene TRBD1, 5 bases. CDR1 and CDR2 from the germline V gene are MNHEY and SVGEGT. The ends were cut back, 0 bases at V and 2 bases at J, with 10 bases in the middle. The CDR3 length is 15 residues. CDR3 residues: CASSYSPGLNTEAFF. Written as DNA, the CDR3 is TGTGCCAGCAGTTACTCGCCAGGGCTTAACACTGAAGCTTTCTTT.

This clonotype has just a few counts. This chain joins TRBV20-1 and TRBJ2-1; 12 bases fit TRBD2. V lost 5 bases and J lost 8; bases outside the gene matches: 7. CDR1 is DFQATT and CDR2 is SNEGSKA in the germline V gene (reference sequence). The CDR3 extends over 14 amino acids. This CDR3 reads CSAPRASGGDEQFF. CDR3 in DNA: TGCAGTGCTCCGAGGGCTAGCGGGGGGGATGAGCAGTTCTTC.